Each of the 10 T cell receptor beta chains below was sequenced from the same sample in a study of spatial heterogeneity in lung cancer. Described time point: sample taken at primary tumor resection. In TCRdb, the 5' RACE reads were re-called with MiXCR into one record per CDR3 protein. The sample has 90,000 to 95,000 distinct CDR3 sequences, 9.5% to 15% seen once; the top ten hold roughly two fifths. Source: PBMCs, taken at surgery. These receptors were collected from a male donor with early-stage non-small cell lung cancer.

The chain uses TRBV7-2 and TRBJ2-3; TRBD2 aligns across 8 bases. CDR1 SGHTA and CDR2 FQGNSA come from the germline V gene. J lost 1 base, V lost 3 bases, and 6 bases had no gene match. The CDR3 contains 16 residues. The CDR3 here is CASSFQGRGGTDTQYF. The DNA of the CDR3 is TGTGCCAGCAGCTTCCAGGGGCGGGGGGGCACAGATACGCAGTATTTT.

At least ten counts were recorded for this clonotype. The chain combines TRBV10-3 with TRBJ2-6; weak D call: TRBD2 (7 bases). Trimming pared 6 bases from V and 2 bases from J, leaving 17 bases between. Germline CDR1 is ENHRY and CDR2 is SYGVKD. The CDR3 has 17 residues. The CDR3 loop is CAISFNPGGTGANVLTF. The CDR3 DNA follows: TGTGCCATCAGCTTCAACCCGGGGGGCACTGGGGCCAACGTCCTGACTTTC.

Comment on this clonotype: The conserved phenylalanine or tryptophan is not found at the CDR3 terminus, so this likely reflects a read error. The chain recombines TRBV25-1 with TRBJ2-5; D unresolved. The germline V and J ends were trimmed by 4 bases and 4 bases, with 10 bases remaining between them. The CDR3 covers 13 residues. CDR1 and CDR2 (germline): MGHDK, SYGVNS. CDR3 sequence reads: CASSGRVVETQYS. The DNA of the CDR3 is TGTGCCAGCAGTGGAAGGGTGGTAGAGACCCAGTACTCC.

Written as DNA, the CDR3 is TGTGCCAGCAGCGTAGTGTCGCTCGATACGCAGTATTTT. It is translated as CASSVVSLDTQYF. V usage is TRBV9 and J usage is TRBJ2-3, with D uncertain. Germline loops: CDR1 SGDLS, CDR2 YYNGEE. V lost 0 bases to trimming and J lost 6 bases, with 8 bases between them. CDR3 length: 13 amino acids.

This clonotype occurred many times. This chain connects TRBV4-3 to TRBJ2-7, with unresolved D. From germline, CDR1 is LGHNA and CDR2 YSLEER. V lost 0 bases, J lost 1 base, and 13 bases lay in between. The CDR3 is 16 residues long. The CDR3 coding sequence is TGCGCCAGCAGCCAAGATAGAGGTCAGTTTTCCTACGAGCAGTACTTC. It is translated as CASSQDRGQFSYEQYF.

The chain carries TRBV11-2 and TRBJ1-2; D is unclear. The V gene lost 1 base and the J gene lost 2 bases, with 17 bases spanning the gap. Germline-derived CDR1 and CDR2 are SGHAT and FQNNGV. CDR3 length: 17 amino acids. In DNA form, the CDR3 reads TGTGCCAGCAGCTTAGTCTTCGATGACGCGAGGAACTATGGCTACACCTTC. Its translation is CASSLVFDDARNYGYTF.

In this sample, this clonotype turned up a few times. The rearrangement uses TRBV12-3 or TRBV12-4 and TRBJ2-3; 10 nucleotides match TRBD2. The CDR3 covers 16 residues. Trimming cost V 2 bases and J 2 bases; bases outside gene matches: 4. This chain's CDR3 is CASSLRLAGATDTQYF. The CDR3 DNA reads TGTGCCAGCAGTTTAAGGCTAGCGGGAGCCACAGATACGCAGTATTTT.

This clonotype was seen a few times. V gene TRBV18 combines with J gene TRBJ2-7; D is uncertain. Looked up from germline, CDR1 is KGHSH and CDR2 is LQKENI. The CDR3 has 14 amino acids. Between the trimmed V and J ends, which lost 3 bases and 0 bases, there was a span of 9 bases. This CDR3 reads CASSPEVSSYEQYF. The CDR3 DNA reads TGTGCCAGCTCACCTGAGGTAAGCTCCTACGAGCAGTACTTC.

Ten or more counts support this clonotype. V and J are TRBV27 and TRBJ2-7; maybe TRBD2 (5 bases). V shed 11 bases and J shed 0 bases, with 14 bases lying between them. The CDR3 totals 13 residues. Looked up from germline, CDR1 is MNHEY and CDR2 is SMNVEV (reference sequence). This CDR3 reads CAASAANSYEQYF. DNA for the CDR3: TGTGCCGCCTCAGCGGCTAACTCCTACGAGCAGTACTTC.

V and J are TRBV5-4 and TRBJ1-6, with D perhaps matching TRBD1 (5 bases). The germline CDR1 and CDR2 sequences are SGHNT and YYREEE (reference sequence). The CDR3 runs 14 residues. The V gene lost 4 bases and the J gene lost 7 bases, with 12 bases spanning the gap. The CDR3 nucleotides read TGTGCCAGCAGCACGACAGTGACCAATTCACCCCTCCACTTT. Translating it yields CASSTTVTNSPLHF.